The clone carrying this TCR beta chain was recorded a few times. Its specificity is unknown. The data were obtained in a study of identical twins. The study's findings and limits: A partial confounding effect on zero-insertion analyses could come from invariant MAIT and iNKT cells.

TCRdb fed the 5' RACE reads into MiXCR, producing one record per CDR3 protein. The sample yields around 680,000 distinct CDR3 sequences, more than 6.5% seen once. CDR1 is SGHRS and CDR2 is YFSETQ in the germline V gene. The V and J ends lost 1 base and 5 bases respectively, with 7 bases between them. This CDR3 has 12 amino acids. The data were also submitted as part of a second study, on yellow fever vaccine responses in identical twins.

The receptor was derived from a woman aged 18-29 years in good health. The sequenced material came from PBMCs. The J gene is TRBJ2-7, the V gene TRBV5-1, with no clear D. CDR3 sequence: CASSLTAHEQYF. The CDR3 DNA reads TGCGCCAGCAGCTTGACGGCGCACGAGCAGTACTTC.